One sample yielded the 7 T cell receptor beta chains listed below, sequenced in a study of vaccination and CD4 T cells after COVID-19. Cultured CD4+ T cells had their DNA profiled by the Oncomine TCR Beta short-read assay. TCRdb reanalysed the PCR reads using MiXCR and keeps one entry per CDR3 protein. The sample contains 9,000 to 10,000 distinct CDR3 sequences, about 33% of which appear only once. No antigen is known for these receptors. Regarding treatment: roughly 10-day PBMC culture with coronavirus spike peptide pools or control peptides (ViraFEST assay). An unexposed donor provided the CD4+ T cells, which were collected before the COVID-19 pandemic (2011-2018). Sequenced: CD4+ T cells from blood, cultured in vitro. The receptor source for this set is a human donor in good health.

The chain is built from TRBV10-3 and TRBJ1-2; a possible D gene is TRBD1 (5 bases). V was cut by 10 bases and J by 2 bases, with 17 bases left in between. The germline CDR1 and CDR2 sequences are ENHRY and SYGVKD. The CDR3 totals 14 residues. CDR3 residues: CATRLGAGNYGYTF. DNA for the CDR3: TGTGCCACCCGGCTAGGGGCAGGGAACTATGGCTACACCTTC.

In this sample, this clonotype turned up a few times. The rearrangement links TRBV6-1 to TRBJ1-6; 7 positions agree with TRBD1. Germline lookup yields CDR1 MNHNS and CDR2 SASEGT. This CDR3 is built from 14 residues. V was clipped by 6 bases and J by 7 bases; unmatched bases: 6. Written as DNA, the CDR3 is TGTGCCAGCAGCCGGGACAGACTCAATTCACCCCTCCACTTT. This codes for CASSRDRLNSPLHF.

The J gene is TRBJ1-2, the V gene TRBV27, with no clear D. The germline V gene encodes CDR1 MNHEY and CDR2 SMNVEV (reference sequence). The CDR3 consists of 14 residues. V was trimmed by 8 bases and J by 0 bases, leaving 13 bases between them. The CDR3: CASSRGGANYGYTF. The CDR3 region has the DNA TGTGCCAGCTCGAGAGGAGGAGCTAACTATGGCTACACCTTC.

This chain's CDR3 is CASSGTRLGELFF. CDR3 DNA sequence: TGCGCCAGCAGTGGGACCCGGTTGGGGGAGCTGTTTTTT. The rearrangement links TRBV10-1 to TRBJ2-2; no clear D gene. The length of the CDR3 is 13 residues. V lost 4 bases to trimming and J lost 8 bases, with 11 bases between them. Germline values: CDR1 WNHNN, CDR2 SYGVQD (reference sequence).

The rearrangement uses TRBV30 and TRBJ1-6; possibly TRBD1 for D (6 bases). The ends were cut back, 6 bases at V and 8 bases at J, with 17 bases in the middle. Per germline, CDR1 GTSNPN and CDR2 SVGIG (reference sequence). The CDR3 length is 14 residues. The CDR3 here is CACLQGYLDSPLHF. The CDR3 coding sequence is TGTGCCTGTTTACAGGGTTATCTTGATTCACCCCTCCACTTT.

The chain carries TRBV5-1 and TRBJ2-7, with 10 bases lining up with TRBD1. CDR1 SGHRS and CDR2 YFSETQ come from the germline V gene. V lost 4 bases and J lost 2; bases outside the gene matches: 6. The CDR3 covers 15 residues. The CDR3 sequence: CASSIAGTGAYEQYF. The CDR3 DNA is TGCGCCAGCAGCATAGCCGGGACAGGGGCCTACGAGCAGTACTTC.

CDR3 bases: TGTGCCAGCAGCTTAGGGGGGTTCACCCTGGCCGCTGAAGCTTTCTTT. Translation gives CASSLGGFTLAAEAFF. This chain connects TRBV7-9 to TRBJ1-1; the D gene is possibly TRBD1 (5 bases). Germline V lookup: CDR1 SEHNR, CDR2 FQNEAQ (reference sequence). The CDR3 totals 16 residues. V was clipped by 1 base and J by 6 bases, with 18 bases between them. Together with reference TRBV7-9 and TRBJ1-1, the CDR3 gives the full variable domain: DTGVSQNPRHKITKRGQNVTFRCDPISEHNRLYWYRQTLGQGPEFLTYFQNEAQLEKSRLLSDRFSAERPKGSFSTLEIQRTEQGDSAMYLCASSLGGFTLAAEAFFGQGTRLTVV.